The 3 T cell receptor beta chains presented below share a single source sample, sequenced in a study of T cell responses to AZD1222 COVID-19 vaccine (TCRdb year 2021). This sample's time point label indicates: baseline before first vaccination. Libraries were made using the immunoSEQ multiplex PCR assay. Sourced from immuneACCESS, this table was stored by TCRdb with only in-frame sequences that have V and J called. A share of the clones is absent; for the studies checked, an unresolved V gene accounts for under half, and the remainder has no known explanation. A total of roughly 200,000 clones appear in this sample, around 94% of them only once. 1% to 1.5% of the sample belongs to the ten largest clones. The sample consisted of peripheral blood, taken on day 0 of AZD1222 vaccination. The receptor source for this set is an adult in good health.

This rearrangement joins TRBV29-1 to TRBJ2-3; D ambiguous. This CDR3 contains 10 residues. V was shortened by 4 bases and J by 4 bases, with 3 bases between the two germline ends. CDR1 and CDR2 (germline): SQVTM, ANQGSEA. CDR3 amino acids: CSVGADTQYF. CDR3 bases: TGCAGCGTTGGGGCAGATACGCAGTATTTT.

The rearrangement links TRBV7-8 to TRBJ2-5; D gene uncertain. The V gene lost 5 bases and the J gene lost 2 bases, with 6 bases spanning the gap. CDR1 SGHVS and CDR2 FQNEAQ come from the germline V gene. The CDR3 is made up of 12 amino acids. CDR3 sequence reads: CASSRKQETQYF. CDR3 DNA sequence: TGTGCCAGCAGCAGAAAGCAAGAGACCCAGTACTTC. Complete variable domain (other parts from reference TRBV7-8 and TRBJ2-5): GAGVSQSPRYKVAKRGQDVALRCDPISGHVSLFWYQQALGQGPEFLTYFQNEAQLDKSGLPSDRFFAERPEGSVSTLKIQRTQQEDSAVYLCASSRKQETQYFGPGTRLLVL.

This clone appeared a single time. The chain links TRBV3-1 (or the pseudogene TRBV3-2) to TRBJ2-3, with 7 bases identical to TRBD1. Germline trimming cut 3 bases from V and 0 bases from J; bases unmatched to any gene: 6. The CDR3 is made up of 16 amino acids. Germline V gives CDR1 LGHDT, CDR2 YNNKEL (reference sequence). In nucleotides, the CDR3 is TGTGCCAGCAGCCAGACACAGGGGCATAGCACAGATACGCAGTATTTT. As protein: CASSQTQGHSTDTQYF.